This T cell receptor beta chain was recovered during a study of technical replicates of blood from a handful of donors. Some clones are missing from TCRdb's copy, which holds only in-frame ones; the method was immunoSEQ multiplex PCR. This sample has about 100,000 clones, with roughly 96% found just once. Trimming took 10 bases from V and 3 from J; bases not matched to a gene: 8. The CDR3 runs 14 residues. The V gene's germline CDR1 is WNHNN and CDR2 SYGVQD (reference sequence). The receptor was derived from a human donor in good health. The chain carries TRBV10-1 and TRBJ1-5, with TRBD1 matching 8 bases. The source material was T cells isolated from PBMCs. The chain's CDR3 is CANPGQDFNQPQHF. The DNA for the CDR3 is TGCGCCAATCCGGGACAGGACTTCAATCAGCCCCAGCATTTT.